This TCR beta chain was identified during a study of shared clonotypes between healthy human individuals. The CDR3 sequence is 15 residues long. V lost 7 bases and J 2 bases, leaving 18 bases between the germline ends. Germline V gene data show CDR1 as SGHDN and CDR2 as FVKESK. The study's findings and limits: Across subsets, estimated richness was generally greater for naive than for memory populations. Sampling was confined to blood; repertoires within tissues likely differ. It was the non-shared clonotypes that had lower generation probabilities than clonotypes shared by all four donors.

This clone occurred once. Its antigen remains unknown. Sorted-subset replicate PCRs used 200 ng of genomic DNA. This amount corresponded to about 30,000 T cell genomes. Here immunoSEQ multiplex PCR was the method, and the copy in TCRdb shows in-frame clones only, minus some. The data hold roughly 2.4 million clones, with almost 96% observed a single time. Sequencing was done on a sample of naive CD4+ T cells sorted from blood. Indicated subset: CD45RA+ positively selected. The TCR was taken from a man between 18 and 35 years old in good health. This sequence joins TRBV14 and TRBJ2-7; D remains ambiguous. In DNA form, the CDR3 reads TGTGCCAGCACGCAAGGAGCCAGGTCGACCTACGAGCAGTACTTC. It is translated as CASTQGARSTYEQYF.